Below, 30 T cell receptor beta chains from the same sample are listed, as sequenced in a study of cytomegalovirus exposure and HLA in healthy donors (dated by TCRdb to 2017 to 2019). Libraries were prepared through the immunoSEQ multiplex PCR assay. For the multiplex PCR, a mixture combining 60 forward primers for TCR Vbeta segments and 13 reverse primers for TCR Jbeta segments was used. Held by TCRdb, this immuneACCESS table contains in-frame sequences only and omits some clones. Under half of the omission traces to an unresolved V gene where checked; the cause of the rest is unknown. The sample includes 150,000 to 200,000 clones, with 60% to 85% observed a single time. Of the sample, 1.1% to 1.5% is held by the ten largest clones. Sequenced material: PBMCs. The source is a woman aged 30 to 39 in good health and CMV-seronegative.

Turning to this clone: The sample holds other DNA sequences that translate to the same CDR3. This chain joins TRBV30 and TRBJ2-3; 7 bases map to TRBD2. CDR3 length equals 12 residues. Germline trimming cut 2 bases from V and 4 bases from J; bases unmatched to any gene: 0. From germline, CDR1 is GTSNPN and CDR2 SVGIG (reference sequence). This CDR3 is CAWSLAADTQYF. The DNA for the CDR3 is TGTGCCTGGAGTCTAGCGGCAGATACGCAGTATTTT.

V is TRBV14 and J is TRBJ2-2; TRBD1 aligns across 10 bases. The CDR3 length is 15 residues. The germline CDR1 and CDR2 sequences are SGHDN and FVKESK. V trimming: 5 bases; J trimming: 7 bases; junction bases outside the gene matches: 7. This CDR3 is CASSIRTGGHGELFF. CDR3 sequence (DNA): TGTGCCAGCAGCATCCGGACAGGGGGTCACGGGGAGCTGTTTTTT.

V gene TRBV5-8 combines with J gene TRBJ1-4; a possible D gene is TRBD1 (6 bases). CDR1 and CDR2 (germline): SGHTS, YDEGEE. The CDR3 has 17 residues. V was clipped by 2 bases and J by 5 bases, with 19 bases between them. In nucleotides, the CDR3 is TGTGCCAGCAGCTTTAATTTTTGGACAGCCAAAAATGAAAAACTGTTTTTT. Translation gives CASSFNFWTAKNEKLFF.

This clone was detected only once. This chain links TRBV2 with TRBJ1-1, with D uncertain. The ends were cut back, 5 bases at V and 2 bases at J, with 9 bases in the middle. This CDR3 is 13 amino acids long. The germline V gene has CDR1 SNHLY and CDR2 FYNNEI. The CDR3 region is CASSSGPNTEAFF. The DNA of the CDR3 is TGTGCCAGCAGTAGTGGGCCCAACACTGAAGCTTTCTTT.

This CDR3 is CASTSTSGGYDEQYF. The CDR3 DNA reads TGTGCCAGCACTTCAACTAGCGGGGGTTACGACGAGCAGTACTTC. The chain combines TRBV6-1 with TRBJ2-7; 11 positions agree with TRBD2. The CDR3 sequence is 15 residues long. Germline CDR1 reads MNHNS; CDR2 reads SASEGT. V was clipped by 7 bases and J by 5 bases; unmatched bases: 10.

The rearrangement links TRBV6-6 to TRBJ2-5, with D perhaps matching TRBD2 (6 bases). Per the germline V gene, CDR1 is MNHNY and CDR2 is SVGAGI (reference sequence). Trimming shortened V by 0 bases and J by 5 bases, and 13 bases separated the two germline ends. The CDR3 is made up of 15 amino acids. This chain's CDR3 is CASSYSRLVRETQYF. The CDR3, as DNA: TGTGCCAGCAGTTACTCCAGACTAGTTCGCGAGACCCAGTACTTC.

The rearrangement uses TRBV11-3 and TRBJ2-5; maybe TRBD2 (6 bases). The CDR3 consists of 15 residues. Trimming removed 3 bases at V and 4 bases at J, with 15 bases between. Germline V gene data show CDR1 as SGHNT and CDR2 as YENEEA. The CDR3: CASSFRYAAGETQYF. As DNA, the CDR3 is TGTGCCAGCAGCTTTCGGTATGCAGCGGGAGAGACCCAGTACTTC.

The chain recombines TRBV29-1 with TRBJ1-1, with D maybe TRBD1 (6 bases). V was pared by 6 bases and J by 5 bases, with 25 bases between. The length of the CDR3 is 16 residues. CDR1 SQVTM and CDR2 ANQGSEA come from the germline V gene. CDR3 loop: CSVERLRGQGRTEAFF. CDR3 sequence (DNA): TGCAGCGTCGAAAGGTTGCGTGGGCAGGGGAGAACTGAAGCTTTCTTT.

The chain employs TRBV5-1 and TRBJ2-7; TRBD1 might be the D (7 bases). Germline V lookup: CDR1 SGHRS, CDR2 YFSETQ. V shed 5 bases and J shed 0 bases, with 18 bases lying between them. The CDR3 sequence is 16 residues long. CDR3 amino acids: CASRTGTGDSSYEQYF. CDR3 DNA: TGCGCCAGCAGGACGGGGACGGGGGACAGCTCCTACGAGCAGTACTTC.

The rearrangement uses TRBV5-1 and TRBJ1-4; D gene uncertain. The CDR3 runs to 14 residues. Germline CDR1 reads SGHRS; CDR2 reads YFSETQ. V shed 0 bases and J shed 6 bases, with 9 bases lying between them. CDR3 in DNA: TGCGCCAGCAGCTTGGGGCAATCCTATGAAAAACTGTTTTTT. Translating it yields CASSLGQSYEKLFF. The entire variable domain, with the rest obtained from reference TRBV5-1 and TRBJ1-4, is as follows: KAGVTQTPRYLIKTRGQQVTLSCSPISGHRSVSWYQQTPGQGLQFLFEYFSETQRNKGNFPGRFSGRQFSNSRSEMNVSTLELGDSALYLCASSLGQSYEKLFFGSGTQLSVL.

The chain is built from TRBV4-2 and TRBJ2-2; 16 nucleotides agree with TRBD2. This CDR3 has 18 residues. Germline values: CDR1 LGHNA, CDR2 YNFKEQ. V shed 3 bases and J 6 bases; nucleotides not matched to a gene: 7. The CDR3 DNA is TGTGCCAGCAGCCACCACGTTGGGACTAGCGGGGGGGCCGGGGAGCTGTTTTTT. Its protein is CASSHHVGTSGGAGELFF.

This chain joins TRBV11-2 and TRBJ2-5; D is possibly TRBD1 (5 bases). Between the trimmed V and J ends, which lost 0 bases and 2 bases, there was a span of 10 bases. CDR3 length: 15 residues. Germline V CDR1 and CDR2: SGHAT, FQNNGV. Here the CDR3 reads CASSLDWGSQETQYF. CDR3 nucleotides: TGTGCCAGCAGCTTAGATTGGGGCAGTCAAGAGACCCAGTACTTC. Full variable domain (remainder filled in from reference TRBV11-2 and TRBJ2-5): EAGVAQSPRYKIIEKRQSVAFWCNPISGHATLYWYQQILGQGPKLLIQFQNNGVVDDSQLPKDRFSAERLKGVDSTLKIQPAKLEDSAVYLCASSLDWGSQETQYFGPGTRLLVL.

The rearrangement links TRBV7-9 to TRBJ1-2; 7 bases align to TRBD1. Germline CDR1 is SEHNR and CDR2 is FQNEAQ (reference sequence). Unmatched junction bases numbered 6, after V lost 1 base and J lost 10 bases. The CDR3 is 13 amino acids. The DNA of the CDR3 is TGTGCCAGCAGCTTAGAGACAGGGTCCATCTACACCTTC. Its translation: CASSLETGSIYTF.

CDR3 loop: CASSYSLDRAHEQYF. CDR3 bases: TGTGCCAGCAGTTACTCTCTGGACAGGGCCCACGAGCAGTACTTC. This chain joins TRBV6-5 and TRBJ2-7, with TRBD1 matching over 8 bases. The CDR3 is made up of 15 amino acids. Germline trimming cut 0 bases from V and 5 bases from J; bases unmatched to any gene: 6. Looked up from germline, CDR1 is MNHEY and CDR2 is SVGAGI.

The chain couples TRBV9 to TRBJ2-2, with D uncertain. In germline, CDR1 is SGDLS, CDR2 YYNGEE. V lost 4 bases and J lost 2, with 3 bases in between. The CDR3 loop spans 12 amino acids. CDR3 amino acids: CASSQNTGELFF. The CDR3 DNA sequence: TGTGCCAGCAGCCAAAACACCGGGGAGCTGTTTTTT.

The chain has TRBV6-5 and TRBJ2-1; TRBD1 might be the D (6 bases). The CDR3 consists of 15 residues. The germline V and J ends were trimmed by 5 bases and 0 bases, with 11 bases remaining between them. Germline assignment: CDR1 MNHEY and CDR2 SVGAGI. CDR3: CASSVGQSSYNEQFF. The DNA for the CDR3 is TGTGCCAGCAGTGTCGGACAGAGCTCCTACAATGAGCAGTTCTTC.

The CDR3 region has the DNA TGCGCCAGCAGCTTGGTCGGGGGGAAGAACACCGGGGAGCTGTTTTTT. Translation: CASSLVGGKNTGELFF. V is TRBV5-1 and J is TRBJ2-2; 7 nucleotides agree with TRBD2. Germline V gene lookup returns CDR1 SGHRS and CDR2 YFSETQ. V lost 0 bases, J lost 1 base, and 3 bases stayed unmatched. The CDR3 contains 16 residues. Full variable domain (outside the CDR3, taken from reference TRBV5-1 and TRBJ2-2): KAGVTQTPRYLIKTRGQQVTLSCSPISGHRSVSWYQQTPGQGLQFLFEYFSETQRNKGNFPGRFSGRQFSNSRSEMNVSTLELGDSALYLCASSLVGGKNTGELFFGEGSRLTVL.

The chain recombines TRBV5-1 with TRBJ1-5; D call uncertain. Trimming removed 0 bases from V and 0 bases from J, with 10 bases in between. The germline gives CDR1 SGHRS, CDR2 YFSETQ. The CDR3 spans 16 residues. CDR3 bases: TGCGCCAGCAGCTTGGAAGGCGGGAATAGCAATCAGCCCCAGCATTTT. Encoded protein: CASSLEGGNSNQPQHF.

The rearrangement joins TRBV28 to TRBJ2-2; 8 nucleotides align to TRBD1. The CDR3 has 14 amino acids. V dropped 5 bases and J dropped 5; count of bases not matched to a gene: 4. Germline-derived CDR1 and CDR2 are MDHEN and SYDVKM. The CDR3 DNA reads TGTGCCAGCAGTAGGACAGGGTTAACCGGGGAGCTGTTTTTT. Protein: CASSRTGLTGELFF. The entire variable domain, with the rest obtained from reference TRBV28 and TRBJ2-2, is as follows: DVKVTQSSRYLVKRTGEKVFLECVQDMDHENMFWYRQDPGLGLRLIYFSYDVKMKEKGDIPEGYSVSREKKERFSLILESASTNQTSMYLCASSRTGLTGELFFGEGSRLTVL.

The chain combines TRBV27 with TRBJ2-1; D is possibly TRBD2 (6 bases). The germline V and J ends were trimmed by 7 bases and 10 bases, with 26 bases remaining between them. Germline V lookup: CDR1 MNHEY, CDR2 SMNVEV (reference sequence). This CDR3 spans 16 amino acids. CDR3 loop: CASTPVGDVSGGEQFF. Here the CDR3 DNA reads TGTGCCAGCACCCCGGTCGGGGACGTCTCAGGAGGGGAGCAGTTCTTC.

V usage is TRBV2 and J usage is TRBJ1-1; D is uncertain. The CDR3 totals 11 residues. CDR1 is SNHLY and CDR2 is FYNNEI in the germline V gene. Trimming shortened V by 7 bases and J by 1 base, and 4 bases separated the two germline ends. The CDR3 region has the DNA TGTGCCAGCAAGAGGAACACTGAAGCTTTCTTT. Translation gives CASKRNTEAFF.

This clone was counted between two and nine times. The CDR3, as DNA: TGTGCCAGCAGCTACCGGGACAGTCAAACTCCGAAAGGAAAACTGTTTTTT. Its translation: CASSYRDSQTPKGKLFF. The J gene is TRBJ1-4, the V gene TRBV5-8; 7 nucleotides align to TRBD1. In germline, CDR1 is SGHTS, CDR2 YDEGEE. The CDR3 is 17 amino acids. The V and J ends lost 3 bases and 10 bases, in that order; junction bases with no gene match: 18. Complete variable domain (other parts from reference TRBV5-8 and TRBJ1-4): EAGVTQSPTHLIKTRGQQATLRCSPISGHTSVYWYQQALGLGLQFLLWYDEGEERNRGNFPPRFSGRQFPNYSSELNVNALELEDSALYLCASSYRDSQTPKGKLFFGSGTQLSVL.

The V call is TRBV6-5, the J call TRBJ1-3; TRBD1 matches at 8 bases. The J segment lost 2 bases and the V segment lost 5 bases, leaving 5 bases of the junction unmatched. Germline V gene sequence: CDR1 MNHEY, CDR2 SVGAGI. This CDR3 spans 15 amino acids. The DNA of the CDR3 is TGTGCCAGCAGTCTCGAACAGGGGGCTGGAAACACCATATATTTT. Encoded protein: CASSLEQGAGNTIYF.

The rearrangement joins TRBV6-1 to TRBJ2-5; a weak D match, TRBD2 (5 bases). The germline V gene encodes CDR1 MNHNS and CDR2 SASEGT. V gave up 4 bases and J gave up 5 bases, with 14 bases separating them. The CDR3 loop spans 14 amino acids. In DNA, the CDR3 is TGTGCCAGCAGTGGAACCGGCTGGAGGGAGACCCAGTACTTC. Protein product: CASSGTGWRETQYF.

The chain has TRBV6-5 and TRBJ2-1, with TRBD2 matching over 8 bases. Trimming removed 0 bases from V and 3 bases from J; junction bases left unmatched: 4. The CDR3 length is 16 residues. Looked up from germline, CDR1 is MNHEY and CDR2 is SVGAGI. This CDR3 is CASSYSGRGVYNEQFF. For the CDR3, the DNA is TGTGCCAGCAGTTACTCGGGGCGGGGGGTCTACAATGAGCAGTTCTTC.

This clone was seen only a few times. The chain couples TRBV5-8 to TRBJ1-5; no firm D call. Trimming cost V 4 bases and J 3 bases, with 5 bases left between them. Germline V lookup: CDR1 SGHTS, CDR2 YDEGEE. This CDR3 region has 12 residues. CDR3 nucleotides: TGTGCCAGCAGCCCCTACAATCAGCCCCAGCATTTT. Encoded protein: CASSPYNQPQHF.

This rearrangement joins TRBV5-1 to TRBJ2-7; 7 bases agree with TRBD2. Unmatched junction bases numbered 12, after V lost 0 bases and J lost 6 bases. The CDR3 covers 16 residues. Germline CDR1 and CDR2: SGHRS and YFSETQ. The CDR3 is CASSLASGTIISEQYF. Written as DNA, the CDR3 is TGCGCCAGCAGCTTGGCCTCCGGGACTATAATCAGCGAGCAGTACTTC.

The rearrangement links TRBV19 to TRBJ1-5; D gene unclear. The ends were cut back, 6 bases at V and 7 bases at J, with 13 bases in the middle. There are 13 residues in the CDR3. CDR1 and CDR2 (germline): LNHDA, SQIVND (reference sequence). CDR3 in DNA: TGTGCCAGTAGCTCGACTCGGTTCCAGCCCCAGCATTTT. It translates to CASSSTRFQPQHF.

This chain connects TRBV7-8 to TRBJ1-1; D gene ambiguous. Germline CDR1 and CDR2: SGHVS and FQNEAQ. The CDR3 covers 15 residues. V was shortened by 5 bases and J by 0 bases, with 13 bases between the two germline ends. The CDR3 DNA follows: TGTGCCAGCAGCCCATTACCGGGAATGAACACTGAAGCTTTCTTT. Translated: CASSPLPGMNTEAFF.

The chain links TRBV5-1 to TRBJ1-1; D not certain. The V and J ends lost 0 bases and 0 bases respectively, with 6 bases between them. The CDR3 is 14 residues long. CDR1 and CDR2 (germline): SGHRS, YFSETQ. In DNA, the CDR3 is TGCGCCAGCAGCTTGGGTAGCCTGAACACTGAAGCTTTCTTT. It specifies CASSLGSLNTEAFF.